Given below is one T cell receptor beta chain in context. RNA, at roughly 0.5 to 1 ug, was reverse transcribed with random hexamers. TCRdb called the immunoSEQ multiplex PCR reads again in MiXCR, with one record for every CDR3 protein. Of about 300,000 distinct CDR3 sequences detected, 65% to 90% appear once; the ten largest clones hold roughly 0.21%. This specimen comes from a study of CD8 T cells in Susac syndrome. V lost 5 bases to trimming and J lost 3 bases, with 8 bases between them. CDR1 is SEHNR and CDR2 is FQNEAQ in the germline V gene (reference sequence). The CDR3 has 12 amino acids. Sequencing was performed on CD8+ T cells from PBMCs. The receptor comes from a human donor with multiple sclerosis. This chain joins TRBV7-9 and TRBJ2-7; D gene uncertain. CDR3 DNA: TGTGCCAGCAGCATGAGTTACTACGAGCAGTACTTC. Protein sequence: CASSMSYYEQYF.